This entry lists 24 T cell receptor beta chains sequenced from one sample in a study of blood T cell repertoires in COVID-19. Using immunoSEQ multiplex PCR, the repertoire was profiled, and TCRdb retains in-frame clones only, with some absent. The sample includes about 240,000 clones, around 88% of them seen just once. Sequencing was done on a sample of peripheral blood. Receptors originate from an older man with acute or convalescent COVID-19.

This chain links TRBV5-5 with TRBJ1-5, with 8 bases that match TRBD1. The CDR3 has 16 residues. The germline V gene has CDR1 SGHKS and CDR2 YYEKEE (reference sequence). Germline trimming cut 4 bases from V and 3 bases from J; bases unmatched to any gene: 9. In DNA form, the CDR3 reads TGTGCCAGCAGCCCTGGGACAGGAGTACTCAATCAGCCCCAGCATTTT. As protein: CASSPGTGVLNQPQHF.

The chain carries TRBV12-3 or TRBV12-4 and TRBJ1-2; TRBD1 might be the D (6 bases). The CDR3 length is 13 residues. Trimming shortened V by 7 bases and J by 2 bases, and 11 bases separated the two germline ends. The CDR3 reads CASIGGWNYGYTF. The CDR3 nucleotides are TGTGCCAGCATTGGGGGCTGGAACTATGGCTACACCTTC.

The rearrangement joins TRBV5-1 to TRBJ2-2; 9 bases line up with TRBD1. Trimming cost V 0 bases and J 5 bases; bases outside gene matches: 2. The length of the CDR3 is 15 residues. Germline loops: CDR1 SGHRS, CDR2 YFSETQ. This chain's CDR3 is CASSLATGGTGELFF. Here the CDR3 DNA reads TGCGCCAGCAGCTTGGCGACAGGGGGTACCGGGGAGCTGTTTTTT.

V usage is TRBV18 and J usage is TRBJ2-1; D possibly corresponds to TRBD1 (5 bases). The V end lost 3 bases, the J end lost 2 bases, and 11 bases lay between the germline ends. Germline V gene lookup returns CDR1 KGHSH and CDR2 LQKENI. This CDR3 region has 15 residues. This chain's CDR3 is CASSPTQGPYNEQFF. CDR3 coding DNA: TGTGCCAGCTCACCCACCCAGGGTCCCTACAATGAGCAGTTCTTC. Full variable domain (missing parts from reference TRBV18 and TRBJ2-1): NAGVMQNPRHLVRRRGQEARLRCSPMKGHSHVYWYRQLPEEGLKFMVYLQKENIIDESGMPKERFSAEFPKEGPSILRIQQVVRGDSAAYFCASSPTQGPYNEQFFGPGTRLTVL.

CDR3 amino acids: CASRLTVSQVEQFF. Written as DNA, the CDR3 is TGCGCCAGCAGGCTCACAGTGTCGCAGGTAGAGCAGTTCTTC. The chain recombines TRBV5-1 with TRBJ2-1; no definite D call. Trimming removed 5 bases from V and 10 bases from J, with 19 bases in between. Germline V gene lookup returns CDR1 SGHRS and CDR2 YFSETQ. This CDR3 is 14 amino acids long.

This chain uses TRBV10-3 with TRBJ1-1; tentatively, D is TRBD1 (5 bases). The germline CDR1 and CDR2 sequences are ENHRY and SYGVKD. This CDR3 comprises 16 residues. V dropped 7 bases and J dropped 2 bases, with 20 bases sitting between them. CDR3 bases: TGTGCCATCACCTCAATGGGCGGCGGGGGAAACACTGAAGCTTTCTTT. Its protein is CAITSMGGGGNTEAFF.

Points on this clone: This same CDR3 is encoded by further DNA sequences in the sample. V usage is TRBV2 and J usage is TRBJ1-5, with 8 bases matching TRBD1. CDR3 length: 13 residues. Trimming removed 4 bases from V and 7 bases from J; junction bases left unmatched: 3. In germline, CDR1 is SNHLY, CDR2 FYNNEI. CDR3 loop: CASSGQGTQPQHF. CDR3 coding DNA: TGTGCCAGCAGTGGACAGGGGACGCAGCCCCAGCATTTT.

This chain links TRBV5-6 with TRBJ2-5; D might be TRBD2 (6 bases). CDR3 length equals 16 residues. Germline V lookup: CDR1 SGHDT, CDR2 YYEEEE. The V end was cut by 3 bases, the J end by 3 bases, with 18 bases between. The CDR3 loop is CASSSAHIRREETQYF. The CDR3 coding sequence is TGTGCCAGCAGCTCGGCTCACATCCGGAGGGAAGAGACCCAGTACTTC.

V and J are TRBV7-2 and TRBJ2-2; D is uncertain. The germline V and J ends were trimmed by 3 bases and 8 bases, with 13 bases remaining between them. The CDR3 extends over 14 amino acids. Germline CDR1 is SGHTA and CDR2 is FQGNSA. As DNA, the CDR3 is TGTGCCAGCAGCTTGACCGCCGAGAGGGGGGAGCTGTTTTTT. It is translated as CASSLTAERGELFF.

In its sample, this clone was seen a few times. The genes are TRBV19 and TRBJ1-2; D is undetermined. From germline, CDR1 is LNHDA and CDR2 SQIVND (reference sequence). V was clipped by 7 bases and J by 4 bases, with 19 bases between them. CDR3 size: 15 residues. CDR3 loop: CASTRSSGQAYGYTF. The CDR3, as DNA: TGTGCCAGTACCCGTTCTTCAGGCCAAGCCTATGGCTACACCTTC.

The count of this clone is one. In DNA, the CDR3 is TGTGCCAGCAGCTTAGTTGTGAGGACTAACTATGGCTACACCTTC. This encodes CASSLVVRTNYGYTF. This rearrangement joins TRBV7-8 to TRBJ1-2; D is undetermined. Germline CDR1 reads SGHVS; CDR2 reads FQNEAQ. The CDR3 has 15 amino acids. Trimming cost V 1 base and J 0 bases, with 9 bases left between them.

This chain connects TRBV11-2 to TRBJ1-4; no reliable D call. This CDR3 comprises 16 residues. The V and J ends lost 8 bases and 0 bases respectively, with 16 bases between them. From germline, CDR1 is SGHAT and CDR2 FQNNGV. CDR3 DNA sequence: TGTGCCAGCGGCCATCCGGTGGGCGCAACTAATGAAAAACTGTTTTTT. It yields the protein CASGHPVGATNEKLFF.

DNA of the CDR3: TGTGCCAGTAATTCAGGGACAGGGAACACCGGGGAGCTGTTTTTT. It translates to CASNSGTGNTGELFF. This chain links TRBV19 with TRBJ2-2; 8 bases fit TRBD1. The CDR3 loop spans 15 amino acids. After removal of 7 bases from V and 1 base from J, the junction contained 5 bases not matched to a gene. Germline CDR1 reads LNHDA; CDR2 reads SQIVND (reference sequence).

The chain combines TRBV27 with TRBJ1-1; D ambiguous. In germline, CDR1 is MNHEY, CDR2 SMNVEV (reference sequence). CDR3 length equals 14 residues. The V end lost 1 base, the J end lost 4 bases, and 10 bases lay between the germline ends. The CDR3 coding sequence is TGTGCCAGCAGTTTATACTTAGAATCCACTGAAGCTTTCTTT. Translation: CASSLYLESTEAFF.

The chain employs TRBV5-1 and TRBJ2-3; 14 bases agree with TRBD2. Germline lookup yields CDR1 SGHRS and CDR2 YFSETQ. The CDR3 runs to 17 residues. Losses at the gene ends were 4 bases for V and 2 bases for J; bases not matched to a gene: 6. CDR3 sequence (DNA): TGCGCCAGCAGCCCCGGGACTAGCGGGGGCTACACAGATACGCAGTATTTT. It yields the protein CASSPGTSGGYTDTQYF.

V gene TRBV28 combines with J gene TRBJ1-2; the D gene is possibly TRBD1 (5 bases). The CDR3 contains 15 residues. Germline V gene lookup returns CDR1 MDHEN and CDR2 SYDVKM. Trimming left V 4 bases short and J 2 bases short, with 14 bases between. CDR3 loop: CASSSPGNYNYGYTF. CDR3 coding DNA: TGTGCCAGCAGTTCTCCAGGGAACTACAACTATGGCTACACCTTC.

The chain joins TRBV7-9 to TRBJ2-3, with 9 bases identical to TRBD1. CDR3 length: 16 amino acids. Trimming took 1 base from V and 3 from J; bases not matched to a gene: 5. Germline lookup yields CDR1 SEHNR and CDR2 FQNEAQ (reference sequence). The CDR3 nucleotides read TGTGCCAGCAGCTTAGGGGGACAGGGTTTAACAGATACGCAGTATTTT. This encodes CASSLGGQGLTDTQYF. Complete variable domain (other parts from reference TRBV7-9 and TRBJ2-3): DTGVSQNPRHKITKRGQNVTFRCDPISEHNRLYWYRQTLGQGPEFLTYFQNEAQLEKSRLLSDRFSAERPKGSFSTLEIQRTEQGDSAMYLCASSLGGQGLTDTQYFGPGTRLTVL.

The V gene is TRBV7-2, the J gene TRBJ1-2, with TRBD1 as a possible D gene (5 bases). With 1 base removed from V and 6 bases from J, the gap between germline ends came to 15 bases. Germline V gene lookup returns CDR1 SGHTA and CDR2 FQGNSA. The CDR3 has 15 amino acids. The DNA for the CDR3 is TGTGCCAGCAGCTTAGAGGGGCGCAGGTCGGATGGCTACACCTTC. Protein sequence: CASSLEGRRSDGYTF. The entire variable domain, with the rest obtained from reference TRBV7-2 and TRBJ1-2, is as follows: GAGVSQSPSNKVTEKGKDVELRCDPISGHTALYWYRQSLGQGLEFLIYFQGNSAPDKSGLPSDRFSAERTGGSVSTLTIQRTQQEDSAVYLCASSLEGRRSDGYTFGSGTRLTVV.

CDR3: CASSKVRRQGADEQFF. The CDR3 DNA reads as TGTGCCAGTAGTAAGGTGAGGAGACAGGGGGCCGATGAGCAGTTCTTC. The genes are TRBV19 and TRBJ2-1; 10 positions agree with TRBD1. J gave up 8 bases and V 4 bases, and 11 bases lay outside the gene matches. The CDR3 has 16 amino acids. Germline V lookup: CDR1 LNHDA, CDR2 SQIVND (reference sequence).

V usage is TRBV3-1 (or the pseudogene TRBV3-2) and J usage is TRBJ1-5, with a tentative D call TRBD1 (5 bases). V shed 8 bases and J shed 3 bases, with 8 bases lying between them. CDR3 length: 12 amino acids. Germline values: CDR1 LGHDT, CDR2 YNNKEL (reference sequence). This CDR3 reads CASGGYNQPQHF. CDR3 DNA: TGTGCCAGCGGGGGGTACAATCAGCCCCAGCATTTT.

The rearrangement joins TRBV14 to TRBJ1-5, with a tentative D call TRBD1 (5 bases). The CDR3 runs 17 residues. The V gene's germline CDR1 is SGHDN and CDR2 FVKESK. Trimming removed 1 base from V and 8 bases from J, with 21 bases in between. The CDR3 here is CASSQGGDWAVSEPQHF. CDR3 coding DNA: TGTGCCAGCAGCCAAGGGGGGGATTGGGCAGTCTCCGAGCCCCAGCATTTT.

The V call is TRBV18, the J call TRBJ1-5; no clear D. The CDR3 is made up of 14 amino acids. V was shortened by 2 bases and J by 1 base, with 6 bases between the two germline ends. From germline, CDR1 is KGHSH and CDR2 LQKENI. DNA for the CDR3: TGTGCCAGCTCACCAATTCTGAGCAATCAGCCCCAGCATTTT. It yields the protein CASSPILSNQPQHF. The whole variable domain, filled in from reference TRBV18 and TRBJ1-5, reads NAGVMQNPRHLVRRRGQEARLRCSPMKGHSHVYWYRQLPEEGLKFMVYLQKENIIDESGMPKERFSAEFPKEGPSILRIQQVVRGDSAAYFCASSPILSNQPQHFGDGTRLSIL.

V is TRBV7-2 and J is TRBJ1-4; D uncertain. CDR1 is SGHTA and CDR2 is FQGNSA in the germline V gene. Trimming stripped 3 bases from V and 6 bases from J, with 14 bases between. This CDR3 comprises 15 residues. The CDR3 DNA sequence: TGTGCCAGCAGCTTGTACAGTGCCCCTCATGAAAAACTGTTTTTT. Its protein is CASSLYSAPHEKLFF.

This chain joins TRBV4-2 and TRBJ1-2, with 8 bases lining up with TRBD1. V lost 3 bases, J lost 2 bases, and 11 bases stayed unmatched. This CDR3 region has 17 residues. Germline V gives CDR1 LGHNA, CDR2 YNFKEQ. CDR3 residues: CASSHNLPGQGNYGYTF. The CDR3, as DNA: TGTGCCAGCAGCCATAACCTCCCAGGACAGGGCAACTATGGCTACACCTTC.